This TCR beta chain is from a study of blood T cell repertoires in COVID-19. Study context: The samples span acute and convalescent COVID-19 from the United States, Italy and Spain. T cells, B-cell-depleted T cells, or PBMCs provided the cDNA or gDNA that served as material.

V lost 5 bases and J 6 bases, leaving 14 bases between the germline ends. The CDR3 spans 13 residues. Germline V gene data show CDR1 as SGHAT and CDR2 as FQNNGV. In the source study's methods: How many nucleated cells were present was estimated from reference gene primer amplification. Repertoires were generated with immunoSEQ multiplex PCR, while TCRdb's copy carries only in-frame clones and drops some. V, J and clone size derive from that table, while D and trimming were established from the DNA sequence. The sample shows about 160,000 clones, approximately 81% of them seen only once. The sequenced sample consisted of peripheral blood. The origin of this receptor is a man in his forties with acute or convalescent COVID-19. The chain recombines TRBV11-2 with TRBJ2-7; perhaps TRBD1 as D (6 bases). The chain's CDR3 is CASSQQGGLEQYF. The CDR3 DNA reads TGTGCCAGCAGCCAACAAGGGGGTCTCGAGCAGTACTTC.